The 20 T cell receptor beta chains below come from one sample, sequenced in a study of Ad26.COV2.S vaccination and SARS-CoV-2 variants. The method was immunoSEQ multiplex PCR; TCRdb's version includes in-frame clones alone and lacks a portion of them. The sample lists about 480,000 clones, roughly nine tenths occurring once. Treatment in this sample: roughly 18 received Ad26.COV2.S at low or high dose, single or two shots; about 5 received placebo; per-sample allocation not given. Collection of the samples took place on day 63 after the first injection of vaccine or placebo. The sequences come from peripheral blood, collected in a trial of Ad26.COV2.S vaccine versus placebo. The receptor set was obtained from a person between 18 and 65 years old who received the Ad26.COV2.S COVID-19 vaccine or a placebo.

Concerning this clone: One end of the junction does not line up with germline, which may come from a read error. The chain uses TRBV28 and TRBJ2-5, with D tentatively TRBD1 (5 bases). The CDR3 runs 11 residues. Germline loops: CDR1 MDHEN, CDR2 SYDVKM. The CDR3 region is CASGPRKGEDF. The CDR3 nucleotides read TGTGCCAGCGGCCCCAGAAAAGGGGAAGACTTC.

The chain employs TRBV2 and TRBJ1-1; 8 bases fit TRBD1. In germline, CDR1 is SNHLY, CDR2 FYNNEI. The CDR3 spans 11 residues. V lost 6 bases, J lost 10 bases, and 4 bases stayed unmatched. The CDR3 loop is CASSYRGGAFF. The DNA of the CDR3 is TGTGCCAGCAGCTACAGGGGGGGAGCTTTCTTT.

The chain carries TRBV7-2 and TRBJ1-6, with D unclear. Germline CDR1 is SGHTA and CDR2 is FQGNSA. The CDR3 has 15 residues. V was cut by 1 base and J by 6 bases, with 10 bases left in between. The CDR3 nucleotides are TGTGCCAGCAGCTTAGAGGGCGGCACTAATTCACCCCTCCACTTT. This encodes CASSLEGGTNSPLHF.

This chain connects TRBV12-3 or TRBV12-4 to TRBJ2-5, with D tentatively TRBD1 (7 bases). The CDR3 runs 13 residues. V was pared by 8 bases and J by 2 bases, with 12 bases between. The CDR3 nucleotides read TGTGCCAGCGCAGGGGGGCCTCAAGAGACCCAGTACTTC. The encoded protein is CASAGGPQETQYF.

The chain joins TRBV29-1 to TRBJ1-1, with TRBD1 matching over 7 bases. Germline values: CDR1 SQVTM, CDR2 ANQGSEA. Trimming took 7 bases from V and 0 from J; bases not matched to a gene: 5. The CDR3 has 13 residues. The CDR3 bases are TGCAGCGGGAGGCAGGGGGTGAACACTGAAGCTTTCTTT. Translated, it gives CSGRQGVNTEAFF.

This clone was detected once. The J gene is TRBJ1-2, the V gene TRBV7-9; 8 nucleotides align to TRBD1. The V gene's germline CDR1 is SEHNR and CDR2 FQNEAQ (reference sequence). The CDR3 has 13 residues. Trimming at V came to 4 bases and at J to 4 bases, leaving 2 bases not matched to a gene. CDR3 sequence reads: CASSSRGLYGYTF. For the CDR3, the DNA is TGTGCCAGCAGCTCCAGGGGGCTCTATGGCTACACCTTC.

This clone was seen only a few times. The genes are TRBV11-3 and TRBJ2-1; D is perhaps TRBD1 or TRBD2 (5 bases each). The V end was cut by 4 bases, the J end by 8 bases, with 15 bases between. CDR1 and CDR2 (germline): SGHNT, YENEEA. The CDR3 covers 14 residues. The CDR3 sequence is CASSSGARSDEQFF. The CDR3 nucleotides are TGTGCCAGCAGCTCCGGGGCCCGCTCGGATGAGCAGTTCTTC.

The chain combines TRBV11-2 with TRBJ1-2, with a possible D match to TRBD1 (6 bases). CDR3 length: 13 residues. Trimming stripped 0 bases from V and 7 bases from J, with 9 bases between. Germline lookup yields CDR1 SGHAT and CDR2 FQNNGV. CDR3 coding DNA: TGTGCCAGCAGCTTAGAGGGGGGCGCTGGCTACACCTTC. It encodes CASSLEGGAGYTF.

The CDR3, as DNA: TGTGCCAGCAGCTTTAGTCCGGGGAAGACCCAGTACTTC. It is translated as CASSFSPGKTQYF. The chain joins TRBV7-3 to TRBJ2-5; perhaps TRBD2 as D (5 bases). The CDR3 contains 13 residues. V dropped 3 bases and J dropped 6 bases, with 11 bases sitting between them. CDR1 and CDR2 from the germline V gene are SGHTA and FQGTGA. Full variable domain (remainder filled in from reference TRBV7-3 and TRBJ2-5): GAGVSQTPSNKVTEKGKYVELRCDPISGHTALYWYRQSLGQGPEFLIYFQGTGAADDSGLPNDRFFAVRPEGSVSTLKIQRTERGDSAVYLCASSFSPGKTQYFGPGTRLLVL.

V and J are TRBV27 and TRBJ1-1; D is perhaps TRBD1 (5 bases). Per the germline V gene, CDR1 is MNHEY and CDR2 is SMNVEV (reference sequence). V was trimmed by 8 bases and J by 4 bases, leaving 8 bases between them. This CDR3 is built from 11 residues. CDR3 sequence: CASQGFTEAFF. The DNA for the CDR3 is TGTGCCAGCCAGGGATTCACTGAAGCTTTCTTT.

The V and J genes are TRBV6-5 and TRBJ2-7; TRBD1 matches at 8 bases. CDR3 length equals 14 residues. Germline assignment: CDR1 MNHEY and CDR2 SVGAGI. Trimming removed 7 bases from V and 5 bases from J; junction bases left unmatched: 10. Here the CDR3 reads CASTKGQGFDEQYF. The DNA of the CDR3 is TGTGCCAGCACAAAAGGACAGGGCTTCGACGAGCAGTACTTC.

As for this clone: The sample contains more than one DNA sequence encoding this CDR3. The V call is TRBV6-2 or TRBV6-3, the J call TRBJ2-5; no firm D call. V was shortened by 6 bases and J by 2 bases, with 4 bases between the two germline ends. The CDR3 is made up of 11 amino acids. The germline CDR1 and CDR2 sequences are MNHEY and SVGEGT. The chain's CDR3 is CASSHQETQYF. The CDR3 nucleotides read TGTGCCAGCAGCCATCAAGAGACCCAGTACTTC.

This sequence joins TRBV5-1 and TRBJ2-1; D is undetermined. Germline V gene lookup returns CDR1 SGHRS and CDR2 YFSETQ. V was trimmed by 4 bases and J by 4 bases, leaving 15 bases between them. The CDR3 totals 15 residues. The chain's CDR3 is CASSPSVERYNEQFF. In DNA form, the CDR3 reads TGCGCCAGCAGCCCATCCGTAGAACGGTACAATGAGCAGTTCTTC.

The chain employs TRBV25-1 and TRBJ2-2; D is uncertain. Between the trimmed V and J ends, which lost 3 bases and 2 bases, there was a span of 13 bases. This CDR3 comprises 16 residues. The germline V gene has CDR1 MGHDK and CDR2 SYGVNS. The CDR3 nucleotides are TGTGCCAGCAGTGACCCTCATGGCAAAAACACCGGGGAGCTGTTTTTT. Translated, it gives CASSDPHGKNTGELFF.

This CDR3 is CASSMGRGEKTQYF. CDR3 in DNA: TGTGCCAGTAGTATGGGTCGAGGCGAAAAGACCCAGTACTTC. The rearrangement links TRBV19 to TRBJ2-5; no definite D call. The V and J ends lost 3 bases and 6 bases respectively, with 14 bases between them. This CDR3 comprises 14 residues. Germline V gene lookup returns CDR1 LNHDA and CDR2 SQIVND (reference sequence). Complete variable domain (other parts from reference TRBV19 and TRBJ2-5): DGGITQSPKYLFRKEGQNVTLSCEQNLNHDAMYWYRQDPGQGLRLIYYSQIVNDFQKGDIAEGYSVSREKKESFPLTVTSAQKNPTAFYLCASSMGRGEKTQYFGPGTRLLVL.

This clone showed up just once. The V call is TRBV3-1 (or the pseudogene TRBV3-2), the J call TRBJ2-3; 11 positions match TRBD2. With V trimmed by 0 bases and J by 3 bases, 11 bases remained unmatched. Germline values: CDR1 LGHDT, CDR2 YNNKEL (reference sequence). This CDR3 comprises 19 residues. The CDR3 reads CASSQDALAGGTLTDTQYF. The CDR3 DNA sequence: TGTGCCAGCAGCCAAGATGCGCTAGCGGGAGGCACCCTAACAGATACGCAGTATTTT.

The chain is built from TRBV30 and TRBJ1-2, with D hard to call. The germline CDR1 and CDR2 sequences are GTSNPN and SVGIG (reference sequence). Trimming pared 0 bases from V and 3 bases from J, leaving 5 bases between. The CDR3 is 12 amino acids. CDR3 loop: CAWSVNDYGYTF. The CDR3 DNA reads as TGTGCCTGGAGTGTAAATGACTATGGCTACACCTTC.

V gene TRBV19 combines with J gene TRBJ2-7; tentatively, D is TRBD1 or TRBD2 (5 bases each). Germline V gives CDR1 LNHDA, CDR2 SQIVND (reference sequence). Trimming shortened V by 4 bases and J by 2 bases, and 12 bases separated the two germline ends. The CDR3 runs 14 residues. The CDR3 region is CASSTRDGPYEQYF. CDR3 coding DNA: TGTGCCAGTAGTACACGGGACGGACCCTACGAGCAGTACTTC.

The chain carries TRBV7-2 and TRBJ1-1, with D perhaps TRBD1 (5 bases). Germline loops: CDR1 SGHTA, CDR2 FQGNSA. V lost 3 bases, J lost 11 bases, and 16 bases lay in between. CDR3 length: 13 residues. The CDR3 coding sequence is TGTGCCAGCAGCTTGGGGGGTCGTAGGGACGCTTTCTTT. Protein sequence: CASSLGGRRDAFF.

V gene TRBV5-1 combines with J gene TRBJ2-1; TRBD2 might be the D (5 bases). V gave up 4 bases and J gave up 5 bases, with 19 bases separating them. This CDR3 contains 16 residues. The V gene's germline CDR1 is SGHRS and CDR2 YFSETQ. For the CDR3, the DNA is TGCGCCAGCAGCGAACCGACTACCGGGCGCCACAATGAGCAGTTCTTC. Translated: CASSEPTTGRHNEQFF.